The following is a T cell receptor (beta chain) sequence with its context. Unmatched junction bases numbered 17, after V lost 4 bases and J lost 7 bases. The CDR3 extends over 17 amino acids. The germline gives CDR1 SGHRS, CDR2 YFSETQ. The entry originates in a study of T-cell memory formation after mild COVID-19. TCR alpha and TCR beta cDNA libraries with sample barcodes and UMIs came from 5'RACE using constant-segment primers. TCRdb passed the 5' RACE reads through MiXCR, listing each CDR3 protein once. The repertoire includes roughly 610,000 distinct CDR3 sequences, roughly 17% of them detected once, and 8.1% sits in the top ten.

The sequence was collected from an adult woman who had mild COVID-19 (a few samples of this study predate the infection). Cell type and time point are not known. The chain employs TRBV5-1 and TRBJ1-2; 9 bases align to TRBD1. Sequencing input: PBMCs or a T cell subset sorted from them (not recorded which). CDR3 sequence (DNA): TGCGCCAGCAGCCCCGTACCATATGGACAGGGGTTAAGTGGCTACACCTTC. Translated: CASSPVPYGQGLSGYTF. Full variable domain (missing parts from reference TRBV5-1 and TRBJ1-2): KAGVTQTPRYLIKTRGQQVTLSCSPISGHRSVSWYQQTPGQGLQFLFEYFSETQRNKGNFPGRFSGRQFSNSRSEMNVSTLELGDSALYLCASSPVPYGQGLSGYTFGSGTRLTVV.